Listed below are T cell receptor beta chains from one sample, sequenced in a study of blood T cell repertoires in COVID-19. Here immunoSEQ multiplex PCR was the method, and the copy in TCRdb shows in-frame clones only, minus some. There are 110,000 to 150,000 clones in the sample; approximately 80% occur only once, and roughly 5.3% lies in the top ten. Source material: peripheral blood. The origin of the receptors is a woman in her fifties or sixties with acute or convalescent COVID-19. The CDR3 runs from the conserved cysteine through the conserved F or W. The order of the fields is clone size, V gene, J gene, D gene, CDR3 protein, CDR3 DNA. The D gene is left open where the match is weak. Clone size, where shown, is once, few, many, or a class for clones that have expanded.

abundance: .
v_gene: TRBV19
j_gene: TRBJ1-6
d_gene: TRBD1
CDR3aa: CASSGTGATFGSPLHF
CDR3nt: TGTGCCAGTAGCGGGACAGGGGCCACCTTTGGCTCACCCCTCCACTTT

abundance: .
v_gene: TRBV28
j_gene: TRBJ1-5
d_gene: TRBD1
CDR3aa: CASSWGQGANQPQHF
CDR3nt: TGTGCCAGCAGTTGGGGACAGGGTGCAAATCAGCCCCAGCATTTT

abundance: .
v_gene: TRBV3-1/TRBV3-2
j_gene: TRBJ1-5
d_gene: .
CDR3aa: CASSFGLGNQPQHF
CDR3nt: TGTGCCAGCAGCTTTGGACTGGGAAATCAGCCCCAGCATTTT

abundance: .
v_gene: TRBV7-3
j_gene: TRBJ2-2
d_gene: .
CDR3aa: CASSPPPQQPTGELFF
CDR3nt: TGTGCCAGCAGCCCACCCCCCCAACAGCCCACCGGGGAGCTGTTTTTT

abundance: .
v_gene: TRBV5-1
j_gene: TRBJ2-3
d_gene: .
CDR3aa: CASSLDSPRDTQYF
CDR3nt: TGCGCCAGCAGCCTCGACAGTCCGAGGGATACGCAGTATTTT

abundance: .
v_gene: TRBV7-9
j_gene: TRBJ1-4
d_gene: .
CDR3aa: CALRGLEEKLFF
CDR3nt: TGTGCCCTCAGGGGTTTGGAGGAAAAACTGTTTTTT

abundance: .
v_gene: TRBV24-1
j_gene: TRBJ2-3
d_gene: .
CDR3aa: CATSDEIRENTDTQYF
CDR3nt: TGTGCCACCAGTGATGAAATTCGGGAGAACACAGATACGCAGTATTTT

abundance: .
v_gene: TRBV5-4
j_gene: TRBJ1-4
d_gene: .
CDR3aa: CASSLSGGGGEKLFF
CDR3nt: TGTGCCAGCAGCTTGAGCGGGGGTGGAGGGGAAAAACTGTTTTTT

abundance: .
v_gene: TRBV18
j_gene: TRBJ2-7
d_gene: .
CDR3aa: CASSLGEARGEQYF
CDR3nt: TGTGCCAGCTCACTTGGCGAGGCCCGGGGTGAGCAGTACTTC

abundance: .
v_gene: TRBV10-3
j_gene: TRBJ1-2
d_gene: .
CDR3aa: CAISSAGQSNGYTF
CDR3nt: TGTGCCATCAGTTCCGCAGGACAGAGTAATGGCTACACCTTC

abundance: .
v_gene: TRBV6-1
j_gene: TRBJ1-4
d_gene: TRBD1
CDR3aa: CASSDGQGHEKLFF
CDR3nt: TGTGCCAGCAGTGACGGACAGGGTCATGAAAAACTGTTTTTT

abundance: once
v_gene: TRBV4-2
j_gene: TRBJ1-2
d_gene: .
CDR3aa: CASSHGLFTDTNYGYTF
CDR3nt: TGTGCCAGCAGCCATGGGCTATTTACTGATACTAACTATGGCTACACCTTC

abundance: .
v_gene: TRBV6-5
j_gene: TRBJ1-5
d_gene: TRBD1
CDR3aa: CASRDTRQGDQPQHF
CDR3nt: TGTGCCAGTAGGGACACTCGGCAGGGGGATCAGCCCCAGCATTTT

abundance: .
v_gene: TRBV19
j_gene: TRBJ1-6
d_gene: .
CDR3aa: CASAQTGITYNSPLHF
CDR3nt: TGTGCCAGTGCCCAAACAGGGATTACATATAATTCACCCCTCCACTTT

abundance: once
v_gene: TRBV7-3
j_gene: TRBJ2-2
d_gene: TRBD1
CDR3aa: CASSPGTGASGELFF
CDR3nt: TGTGCCAGCAGCCCCGGGACAGGGGCGTCCGGGGAGCTGTTTTTT

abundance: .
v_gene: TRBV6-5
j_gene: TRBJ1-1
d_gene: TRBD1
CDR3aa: CASRTGQAHTEAFF
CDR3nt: TGTGCCAGCAGGACAGGACAGGCTCACACTGAAGCTTTCTTT

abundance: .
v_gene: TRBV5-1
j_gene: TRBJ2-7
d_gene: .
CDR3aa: CASSLALSGGTYEQYF
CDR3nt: TGCGCCAGCAGCTTGGCCCTAAGCGGCGGGACCTACGAGCAGTACTTC

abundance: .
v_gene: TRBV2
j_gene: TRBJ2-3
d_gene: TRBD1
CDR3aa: CASSDPGQGAGDGTDTQYF
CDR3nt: TGTGCCAGCAGCGACCCGGGACAGGGGGCCGGGGATGGCACAGATACGCAGTATTTT

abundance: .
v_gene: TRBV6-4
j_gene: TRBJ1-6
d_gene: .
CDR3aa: CASSESYNSPLHF
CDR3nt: TGTGCCAGCAGTGAGTCTTATAATTCACCCCTCCACTTT

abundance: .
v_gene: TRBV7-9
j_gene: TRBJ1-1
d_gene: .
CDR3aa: CASSLGLEAFF
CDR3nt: TGTGCCAGCAGCTTAGGTCTCGAAGCTTTCTTT

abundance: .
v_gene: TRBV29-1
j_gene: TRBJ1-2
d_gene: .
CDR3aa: CSVDQGYGYTF
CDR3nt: TGCAGCGTTGACCAGGGGTATGGCTACACCTTC

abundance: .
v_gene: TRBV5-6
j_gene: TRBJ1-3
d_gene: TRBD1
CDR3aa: CASSLAVGQGAPGNTIYF
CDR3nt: TGTGCCAGCAGCTTGGCAGTGGGACAGGGGGCGCCTGGAAACACCATATATTTT

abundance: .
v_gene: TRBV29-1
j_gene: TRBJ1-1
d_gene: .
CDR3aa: CSVAVPSNRAFF
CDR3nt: TGCAGCGTTGCGGTCCCGTCCAACAGGGCTTTCTTT

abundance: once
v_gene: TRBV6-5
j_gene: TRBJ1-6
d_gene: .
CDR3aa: CASRVRGNSPLHF
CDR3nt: TGTGCCAGCAGGGTCAGGGGAAATTCACCCCTCCACTTT

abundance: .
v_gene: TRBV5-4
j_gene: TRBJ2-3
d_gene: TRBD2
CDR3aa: CASSLSGGGAGDTQYF
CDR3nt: TGTGCCAGCAGCTTGTCTGGCGGGGGGGCCGGAGATACGCAGTATTTT

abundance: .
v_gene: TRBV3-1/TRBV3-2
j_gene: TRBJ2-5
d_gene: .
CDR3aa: CASSQVGLAETQYF
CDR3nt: TGTGCCAGCAGCCAAGTGGGCCTAGCGGAGACCCAGTACTTC

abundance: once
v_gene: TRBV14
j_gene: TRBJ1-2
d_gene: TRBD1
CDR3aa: CASSQAVRGLNAPLDGYTF
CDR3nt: TGTGCCAGCAGCCAAGCGGTTAGGGGGCTGAATGCTCCCCTTGACGGCTACACCTTC

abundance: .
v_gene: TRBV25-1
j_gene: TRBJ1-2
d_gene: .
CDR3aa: CASSEWAGVYGYTF
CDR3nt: TGTGCCAGCAGTGAATGGGCAGGTGTCTATGGCTACACCTTC

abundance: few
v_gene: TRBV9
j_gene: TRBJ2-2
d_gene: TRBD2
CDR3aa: CASSVVWEGTGELFF
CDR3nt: TGTGCCAGCAGCGTAGTCTGGGAGGGCACCGGGGAGCTGTTTTTT

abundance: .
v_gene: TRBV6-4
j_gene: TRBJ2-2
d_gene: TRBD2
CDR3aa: CASSDSWTSGGLNTGELFF
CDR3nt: TGTGCCAGCAGTGACTCCTGGACTAGCGGGGGACTGAACACCGGGGAGCTGTTTTTT

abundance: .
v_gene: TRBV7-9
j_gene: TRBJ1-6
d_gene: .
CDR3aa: CASSFGRDVFSPLHF
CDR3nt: TGTGCCAGCAGCTTTGGCAGGGATGTATTTTCACCCCTCCACTTT

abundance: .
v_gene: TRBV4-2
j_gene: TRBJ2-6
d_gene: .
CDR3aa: CASSQVEGSSGANVLTF
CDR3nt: TGTGCCAGCAGCCAAGTCGAGGGTTCCTCTGGGGCCAACGTCCTGACTTTC

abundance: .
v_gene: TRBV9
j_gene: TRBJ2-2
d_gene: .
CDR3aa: CASSVLGGTGELFF
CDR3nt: TGTGCCAGCAGCGTGCTGGGGGGTACCGGGGAGCTGTTTTTT

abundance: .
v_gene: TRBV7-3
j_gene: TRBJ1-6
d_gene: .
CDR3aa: CASGITGSRGSPLHF
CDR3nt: TGTGCCAGCGGAATAACAGGGTCCCGGGGTTCACCCCTCCACTTT

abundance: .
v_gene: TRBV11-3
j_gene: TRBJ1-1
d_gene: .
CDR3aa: CASSLEGPLAINTEAFF
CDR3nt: TGTGCCAGCAGCTTAGAGGGCCCCTTGGCAATTAACACTGAAGCTTTCTTT

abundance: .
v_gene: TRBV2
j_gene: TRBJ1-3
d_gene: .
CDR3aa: CASSEGRSGNTIYF
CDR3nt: TGTGCCAGCAGTGAGGGCAGGTCTGGAAACACCATATATTTT

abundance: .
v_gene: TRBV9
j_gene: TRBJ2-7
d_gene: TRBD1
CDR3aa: CASSFGTGATNEQYF
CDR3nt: TGTGCCAGCAGTTTCGGTACAGGGGCCACGAACGAGCAGTACTTC

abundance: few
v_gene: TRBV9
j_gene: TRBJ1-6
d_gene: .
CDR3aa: CASTKGGREASPLHF
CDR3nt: TGTGCCAGCACCAAAGGCGGCAGGGAGGCTTCACCCCTCCACTTT

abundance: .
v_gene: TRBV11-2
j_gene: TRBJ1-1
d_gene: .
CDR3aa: CASSLMPDSRGEAFF
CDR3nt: TGTGCCAGCAGCCTAATGCCAGACTCCAGGGGCGAAGCTTTCTTT